The 24 T cell receptor beta chains below were found in one sample sequenced in a study of T cell repertoires in cytomegalovirus infection. Each CDR3 protein gets one entry after TCRdb re-called the reads with MiXCR. The data contain under 350,000 distinct CDR3 sequences, approximately 9.5% of them singletons. Sequencing was done on a sample of PBMCs. Receptor source: a human donor in good health (CMV status not recorded). Some clones in this sample may be carry-over from other donors' samples.

The chain recombines TRBV28 with TRBJ2-7, with 7 bases fitting TRBD2. From germline, CDR1 is MDHEN and CDR2 SYDVKM. V lost 6 bases to trimming and J lost 3 bases; unmatched junction nucleotides: 11. This CDR3 has 15 amino acids. CDR3 in amino acids: CASRTASGGRYEQYF. CDR3 nucleotide sequence: TGTGCCAGCAGGACCGCTAGCGGTGGCCGCTACGAGCAGTACTTC.

This clonotype occurred a few times. This chain uses TRBV7-8 with TRBJ1-1, with D unclear. The CDR3 loop spans 13 amino acids. The V and J ends lost 5 bases and 8 bases respectively, with 15 bases between them. CDR1 SGHVS and CDR2 FQNEAQ come from the germline V gene. CDR3 protein: CASSPAIGREAFF. The CDR3 nucleotides are TGTGCCAGCAGCCCAGCCATTGGCAGGGAAGCTTTCTTT.

In its sample, this clonotype was seen many times. This chain links TRBV6-6 with TRBJ1-5; 7 positions match TRBD1. The CDR3 extends over 15 amino acids. Unmatched junction bases numbered 7, after V lost 4 bases and J lost 4 bases. The germline V gene encodes CDR1 MNHNY and CDR2 SVGAGI (reference sequence). The CDR3 protein is CASSSAGGRNQPQHF. The CDR3 DNA follows: TGTGCCAGCAGTTCGGCAGGGGGTCGAAATCAGCCCCAGCATTTT.

This clonotype was seen ten or more times. The chain links TRBV19 to TRBJ1-1; D is unclear. V lost 6 bases to trimming and J lost 1 base, with 18 bases between them. Germline assignment: CDR1 LNHDA and CDR2 SQIVND (reference sequence). The CDR3 totals 16 residues. The CDR3 DNA sequence: TGTGCCAGTAGACAACAGCCCTGGGGAGGGAACACTGAAGCTTTCTTT. Its protein is CASRQQPWGGNTEAFF.

This clonotype was picked up many times. This sequence joins TRBV6-2 or TRBV6-3 and TRBJ2-2; D perhaps matches TRBD1 (6 bases). CDR3 length equals 14 residues. Deletions cut 5 bases from V and 4 bases from J, with 11 bases between. CDR1 is MNHEY, CDR2 SVGEGT, per germline. The CDR3 DNA reads as TGTGCCAGCAGTCAGGGGCGCAGCACCGGGGAGCTGTTTTTT. Translating gives CASSQGRSTGELFF.

This clonotype was observed many times. V usage is TRBV7-2 and J usage is TRBJ2-1, with 8 bases matching TRBD1. J gave up 0 bases and V 6 bases, and 7 bases lay outside the gene matches. CDR1 SGHTA and CDR2 FQGNSA come from the germline V gene. CDR3 length: 16 amino acids. The chain's CDR3 is CASRGTGLSSYNEQFF. The CDR3 coding sequence is TGTGCCAGCAGGGGGACAGGACTAAGCTCCTACAATGAGCAGTTCTTC.

The CDR3 nucleotides read TGTGCCAGCAGCCAAGGGAAAACAGGGGACTATGGCTACACCTTC. This sequence encodes CASSQGKTGDYGYTF. The V and J genes are TRBV3-1 and TRBJ1-2, with 7 positions matching TRBD1. CDR3 length: 15 residues. Germline values: CDR1 LGHDT, CDR2 YNNKEL (reference sequence). The J segment lost 3 bases and the V segment lost 1 base, leaving 5 bases of the junction unmatched. Filled out from reference TRBV3-1 and TRBJ1-2, the complete variable domain reads DTAVSQTPKYLVTQMGNDKSIKCEQNLGHDTMYWYKQDSKKFLKIMFSYNNKELIINETVPNRFSPKSPDKAHLNLHINSLELGDSAVYFCASSQGKTGDYGYTFGSGTRLTVV.

This clonotype was seen a handful of times. The chain recombines TRBV19 with TRBJ2-7; D is perhaps TRBD2 (6 bases). This CDR3 has 14 residues. V was cut by 6 bases and J by 7 bases, with 19 bases left in between. Germline lookup yields CDR1 LNHDA and CDR2 SQIVND (reference sequence). The CDR3 protein is CASRPRPLAGEQYF. The CDR3 DNA follows: TGTGCCAGTAGACCCAGGCCCTTGGCGGGAGAGCAGTACTTC.

The chain joins TRBV2 to TRBJ1-5; D unclear. Deletions cut 3 bases from V and 4 bases from J, with 10 bases between. The CDR3 runs 14 residues. From germline, CDR1 is SNHLY and CDR2 FYNNEI. Written as DNA, the CDR3 is TGTGCCAGCAGTGAGTTACAGATAAATCAGCCCCAGCATTTT. Translating it yields CASSELQINQPQHF.

This clonotype was found many times. The gene calls are TRBV7-2 and TRBJ2-7; D ambiguous. Trimming shortened V by 1 base and J by 3 bases, and 7 bases separated the two germline ends. The length of the CDR3 is 13 residues. The germline V gene has CDR1 SGHTA and CDR2 FQGNSA. The CDR3 sequence: CASSLGALYEQYF. CDR3 in DNA: TGTGCCAGCAGCTTAGGGGCCCTCTACGAGCAGTACTTC.

In DNA, the CDR3 is TGTGCCAGCAGCCCTAGCGCATGGGGCAATGAGCAGTTCTTC. This codes for CASSPSAWGNEQFF. The chain links TRBV7-9 to TRBJ2-1; maybe TRBD2 (6 bases). The germline V gene encodes CDR1 SEHNR and CDR2 FQNEAQ (reference sequence). The CDR3 is 14 amino acids. V was pared by 5 bases and J by 6 bases, with 14 bases between. The full variable domain, its missing parts supplied by reference TRBV7-9 and TRBJ2-1, is DTGVSQNPRHKITKRGQNVTFRCDPISEHNRLYWYRQTLGQGPEFLTYFQNEAQLEKSRLLSDRFSAERPKGSFSTLEIQRTEQGDSAMYLCASSPSAWGNEQFFGPGTRLTVL.

This clonotype was observed a handful of times. The gene calls are TRBV24-1 and TRBJ1-2; a possible D gene is TRBD1 (6 bases). With 6 bases removed from V and 2 bases from J, the gap between germline ends came to 9 bases. The CDR3 totals 13 residues. CDR1 KGHDR and CDR2 SFDVKD come from the germline V gene. The CDR3 DNA follows: TGTGCCACCAGTAGGGGACAAAACTATGGCTACACCTTC. It codes for CATSRGQNYGYTF.

This clonotype has only a few counts. V and J are TRBV24-1 and TRBJ1-5, with a tentative D call TRBD1 (6 bases). CDR1 and CDR2 from the germline V gene are KGHDR and SFDVKD. This CDR3 is built from 13 residues. V shed 7 bases and J shed 7 bases, with 13 bases lying between them. CDR3 in amino acids: CATSPGGGQPQHF. Here the CDR3 DNA reads TGTGCCACCAGCCCCGGGGGGGGCCAGCCCCAGCATTTT.

This clonotype came up many times. The rearrangement links TRBV7-2 to TRBJ1-2; TRBD1 matches 7 bases. The J segment lost 7 bases and the V segment lost 1 base, leaving 9 bases of the junction unmatched. CDR3 length equals 15 residues. The germline V gene encodes CDR1 SGHTA and CDR2 FQGNSA. The CDR3, as DNA: TGTGCCAGCAGCTTAGACAGGGGAAATGTTCCTGGCTACACCTTC. The encoded protein is CASSLDRGNVPGYTF.

The CDR3 here is CATSRGVSVTTNEKLFF. CDR3 bases: TGTGCCACCAGCAGAGGCGTTTCGGTGACAACTAATGAAAAACTGTTTTTT. The chain has TRBV15 and TRBJ1-4, with D uncertain. Trimming shortened V by 1 base and J by 0 bases, and 12 bases separated the two germline ends. Germline V gene data show CDR1 as LNHNV and CDR2 as YYDKDF (reference sequence). CDR3 length: 17 residues.

This clonotype turned up a few times. This chain links TRBV11-1 with TRBJ2-1, with TRBD2 matching over 14 bases. V dropped 3 bases and J dropped 12; count of bases not matched to a gene: 10. CDR3 length: 16 amino acids. Germline CDR1 SGHAT, CDR2 FQDESV (reference sequence). The CDR3 DNA sequence: TGTGCCAGCAGCTTTGAACCGGGACTAGCGGGAGTTGTGCAGTTCTTC. This codes for CASSFEPGLAGVVQFF.

The chain has TRBV15 and TRBJ2-1; D gene ambiguous. Germline assignment: CDR1 LNHNV and CDR2 YYDKDF (reference sequence). This CDR3 has 12 residues. V was cut by 1 base and J by 8 bases, with 6 bases left in between. CDR3 in amino acids: CATSRGRDEQFF. In DNA form, the CDR3 reads TGTGCCACCAGCAGAGGAAGGGATGAGCAGTTCTTC.

Ten or more counts support this clonotype. The rearrangement uses TRBV6-2 or TRBV6-3 and TRBJ1-4, with TRBD1 identical over 10 bases. The CDR3 length is 17 residues. The germline gives CDR1 MNHEY, CDR2 SVGEGT. With V trimmed by 6 bases and J by 8 bases, 15 bases remained unmatched. CDR3 region: CASSPWDRGLRDEKLFF. The CDR3 nucleotides are TGTGCCAGCAGCCCCTGGGACAGGGGTCTGCGGGACGAAAAACTGTTTTTT.

About this clonotype: A read error may explain this, as a much larger clone is one base away. The chain combines TRBV7-2 with TRBJ2-1; D might be TRBD2 (5 bases). The CDR3 extends over 13 amino acids. Germline values: CDR1 SGHTA, CDR2 FQGNSA. This CDR3 is CASRPLEGNDQFF. CDR3 DNA sequence: TGTGCCAGCAGACCACTAGAGGGTAATGACCAGTTCTTC. The full variable domain, with the rest looked up from reference TRBV7-2 and TRBJ2-1, is GAGVSQSPSNKVTEKGKDVELRCDPISGHTALYWYRQSLGQGLEFLIYFQGNSAPDKSGLPSDRFSAERTGGSVSTLTIQRTQQEDSAVYLCASRPLEGNDQFFGPGTRLTVL.

This clonotype was seen more than once but under ten times. This chain uses TRBV6-8 with TRBJ1-4; TRBD1 matches at 8 bases. The germline gives CDR1 MNHGY, CDR2 SAAAGT. The CDR3 has 13 residues. Trimming cost V 3 bases and J 7 bases; bases outside gene matches: 1. The CDR3 DNA is TGTGCCAGCAGTTATGGGACAGGTGAAAAACTGTTTTTT. This translates into CASSYGTGEKLFF.

This clonotype was detected a few times. The gene calls are TRBV10-3 and TRBJ2-7, with TRBD1 as a possible D gene (6 bases). The CDR3 is 14 amino acids. V lost 5 bases to trimming and J lost 5 bases, with 16 bases between them. Germline values: CDR1 ENHRY, CDR2 SYGVKD. The chain's CDR3 is CAISTEGTRHEQYF. In DNA, the CDR3 is TGTGCCATCAGTACGGAAGGGACAAGGCACGAGCAGTACTTC.

In DNA form, the CDR3 reads TGTGCCAGTAGTTGGCAGGCCCTCTCTGGAAACACCATATATTTT. This encodes CASSWQALSGNTIYF. V gene TRBV19 combines with J gene TRBJ1-3; D is undetermined. The CDR3 loop spans 15 amino acids. Germline V gene data show CDR1 as LNHDA and CDR2 as SQIVND (reference sequence). V dropped 5 bases and J dropped 0 bases, with 11 bases sitting between them.

V gene TRBV7-2 combines with J gene TRBJ1-3; D perhaps matches TRBD1 (5 bases). Germline CDR1 is SGHTA and CDR2 is FQGNSA. The CDR3 covers 14 residues. Trimming took off 5 bases at V and 3 bases at J, with 11 bases between the two ends. The CDR3 coding sequence is TGTGCCAGCAGCGTGGGTACAGGTGGAAACACCATATATTTT. Amino acids: CASSVGTGGNTIYF.

V and J are TRBV20-1 and TRBJ1-4; 7 bases are shared with TRBD1. The CDR3 length is 14 residues. Trimming cost V 3 bases and J 7 bases; bases outside gene matches: 8. CDR1 and CDR2 from the germline V gene are DFQATT and SNEGSKA (reference sequence). Here the CDR3 DNA reads TGCAGTGCTAGGTCGACAGGGTTGCGTGAAAAACTGTTTTTT. This sequence encodes CSARSTGLREKLFF.